Below, 21 T cell receptor beta chains from the same sample are listed, as sequenced in a study of naive and memory T cell subsets. Regarding the study as a whole: Especially in CD8 cells, naive repertoires contained a few larger clonotypes, possibly CD45RA-re-expressing memory cells.

The beta constant-region primer was an equimolar mix of two oligonucleotides covering TRBC1 and TRBC2. Ligated cDNA was amplified by four rounds of PCR with nested alpha and beta constant-region primers and SP2. TCRdb passed the UMI-ligation and nested PCR reads through MiXCR, listing each CDR3 protein once. The top ten hold about 0.57% of the sample, which has around 140,000 distinct CDR3 sequences, approximately 21% seen once. Their specific antigens are unknown. Sequences were obtained from naive CD8+ T cells from blood. All receptors come from a human donor in good health.

The chain couples TRBV27 to TRBJ1-5; 8 positions match TRBD1. V lost 3 bases to trimming and J lost 3 bases; unmatched junction nucleotides: 7. Germline values: CDR1 MNHEY, CDR2 SMNVEV (reference sequence). The CDR3 totals 16 residues. The CDR3 bases are TGTGCCAGCAGTTTCTCTTGGACAGGGTTCAATCAGCCCCAGCATTTT. Encoded protein: CASSFSWTGFNQPQHF.

This clonotype was observed a handful of times. The V gene is TRBV11-2, the J gene TRBJ2-3; a weak D match, TRBD1 (6 bases). The CDR3 consists of 14 residues. Germline CDR1 SGHAT, CDR2 FQNNGV. Deletions cut 6 bases from V and 0 bases from J, with 10 bases between. In DNA form, the CDR3 reads TGTGCCAGCAGTTGGGACACTAGCACAGATACGCAGTATTTT. This sequence encodes CASSWDTSTDTQYF.

V is TRBV29-1 and J is TRBJ2-1; 7 bases are shared with TRBD2. The CDR3 covers 16 residues. V was clipped by 1 base and J by 6 bases; unmatched bases: 12. Looked up from germline, CDR1 is SQVTM and CDR2 is ANQGSEA. The CDR3 nucleotides are TGCAGCGTTGAAGCGCCTAGGGAGGGCCTCGGCAATGAGCAGTTCTTC. Translation gives CSVEAPREGLGNEQFF.

V usage is TRBV5-1 and J usage is TRBJ2-7, with 9 bases that match TRBD2. The V gene end was trimmed by 1 base and the J gene end by 6 bases; junction bases not matched to a gene: 8. In germline, CDR1 is SGHRS, CDR2 YFSETQ. The CDR3 is 15 residues long. The DNA for the CDR3 is TGCGCCAGCAGCTTGTGGGGTAGCGGGAGCCCCGAGCAGTACTTC. It codes for CASSLWGSGSPEQYF.

This clonotype was seen a few times. J is TRBJ2-2 and V is TRBV28; 11 nucleotides align to TRBD2. Germline trimming cut 8 bases from V and 3 bases from J; bases unmatched to any gene: 2. Germline assignment: CDR1 MDHEN and CDR2 SYDVKM. This CDR3 comprises 14 residues. CDR3 sequence reads: CASSGLADTGELFF. For the CDR3, the DNA is TGTGCCAGCTCGGGACTAGCGGACACCGGGGAGCTGTTTTTT.

The rearrangement joins TRBV29-1 to TRBJ1-4; D perhaps matches TRBD1 (5 bases). V lost 4 bases to trimming and J lost 0 bases, with 9 bases between them. Germline CDR1 and CDR2: SQVTM and ANQGSEA. The CDR3 runs to 14 residues. The DNA of the CDR3 is TGCAGCGTTGTGGGGACTCCAACTAATGAAAAACTGTTTTTT. Amino acids: CSVVGTPTNEKLFF.

This clonotype was picked up a small number of times. The chain joins TRBV5-4 to TRBJ2-5, with 9 bases aligning to TRBD2. The V and J ends lost 4 bases and 4 bases, in that order; junction bases with no gene match: 14. CDR3 length: 17 amino acids. Germline assignment: CDR1 SGHNT and CDR2 YYREEE (reference sequence). The CDR3 sequence: CASSPVGKREELETQYF. DNA of the CDR3: TGTGCCAGCAGCCCTGTGGGGAAGCGGGAGGAGCTAGAGACCCAGTACTTC.

The rearrangement links TRBV20-1 to TRBJ2-7; 9 nucleotides agree with TRBD1. This CDR3 comprises 13 residues. Germline V CDR1 and CDR2: DFQATT, SNEGSKA (reference sequence). After removal of 3 bases from V and 3 bases from J, the junction contained 3 bases not matched to a gene. CDR3 nucleotide sequence: TGCAGTGCTAGGACAGGGGGTATCTACGAGCAGTACTTC. This encodes CSARTGGIYEQYF.

The table lists this clonotype with many counts. The gene calls are TRBV10-3 and TRBJ2-1, with 10 bases fitting TRBD1. Germline loops: CDR1 ENHRY, CDR2 SYGVKD. The V gene end was trimmed by 1 base and the J gene end by 6 bases; junction bases not matched to a gene: 6. The CDR3 spans 16 residues. The CDR3: CAISELTGGFSNEQFF. The CDR3 DNA is TGTGCCATCAGTGAGTTGACAGGGGGCTTTTCCAATGAGCAGTTCTTC.

V usage is TRBV13 and J usage is TRBJ2-1; 8 bases map to TRBD2. V gave up 8 bases and J gave up 7 bases; unmatched junction bases: 4. Germline loops: CDR1 PRHDT, CDR2 FYEKMQ (reference sequence). This CDR3 comprises 12 residues. The CDR3 nucleotides read TGTGCCAGCGCGGGGGGCGGAAATGAGCAGTTCTTC. Translated: CASAGGGNEQFF.

This clonotype was detected only a few times. The genes are TRBV29-1 and TRBJ1-1; D not certain. CDR3 length equals 12 residues. Trimming cost V 5 bases and J 1 base, with 8 bases left between them. Germline loops: CDR1 SQVTM, CDR2 ANQGSEA. The CDR3 nucleotides read TGCAGCGTTCGGAGACAGAACACTGAAGCTTTCTTT. Protein sequence: CSVRRQNTEAFF.

The count of this clonotype is one. This chain uses TRBV29-1 with TRBJ1-2, with D perhaps matching TRBD1 (5 bases). Trimming removed 0 bases at V and 2 bases at J, with 7 bases between. Germline V gives CDR1 SQVTM, CDR2 ANQGSEA. The CDR3 totals 13 residues. CDR3 region: CSVEEGQNYGYTF. CDR3 nucleotides: TGCAGCGTTGAAGAGGGGCAAAACTATGGCTACACCTTC.

The chain combines TRBV7-2 with TRBJ2-7, with TRBD2 identical over 12 bases. CDR1 is SGHTA and CDR2 is FQGNSA in the germline V gene. The ends lost 5 bases at V and 3 bases at J; junction bases unmatched: 8. This CDR3 comprises 16 residues. In DNA form, the CDR3 reads TGTGCCAGCAGCCCAGGACTAGCGGGGTCAAACTACGAGCAGTACTTC. This sequence encodes CASSPGLAGSNYEQYF.

The rearrangement links TRBV7-8 to TRBJ2-2; D is perhaps TRBD1 or TRBD2 (5 bases each). Trimming took off 7 bases at V and 3 bases at J, with 18 bases between the two ends. The length of the CDR3 is 16 residues. Germline V gene sequence: CDR1 SGHVS, CDR2 FQNEAQ. Here the CDR3 DNA reads TGTGCCAGCAACAACATGCCCAGAGGGGACACCGGGGAGCTGTTTTTT. This codes for CASNNMPRGDTGELFF.

This clonotype was found a few times. The chain recombines TRBV5-1 with TRBJ1-5; possibly TRBD1 for D (5 bases). V lost 0 bases and J 2 bases, leaving 9 bases between the germline ends. This CDR3 spans 15 amino acids. CDR1 and CDR2 (germline): SGHRS, YFSETQ. The CDR3 here is CASSLEGVGNQPQHF. The DNA of the CDR3 is TGCGCCAGCAGCTTGGAAGGGGTTGGCAATCAGCCCCAGCATTTT.

V is TRBV6-5 and J is TRBJ1-1; possible D gene TRBD1, 5 bases. Germline V lookup: CDR1 MNHEY, CDR2 SVGAGI. This CDR3 is 13 amino acids long. Trimming left V 4 bases short and J 11 bases short, with 17 bases between. The CDR3 protein is CASSFSGTKWAFF. In DNA, the CDR3 is TGTGCCAGCAGTTTCTCCGGGACGAAGTGGGCTTTCTTT.

This chain links TRBV6-5 with TRBJ2-5; D is perhaps TRBD2 (6 bases). Per germline, CDR1 MNHEY and CDR2 SVGAGI. The ends were cut back, 11 bases at V and 1 base at J, with 20 bases in the middle. The CDR3 totals 15 residues. CDR3 nucleotide sequence: TGTGCCGCAAGTGGTAGCGGAGGAAGCCAAGAGACCCAGTACTTC. This encodes CAASGSGGSQETQYF.

This clonotype was observed a handful of times. This chain links TRBV6-5 with TRBJ2-7; 8 bases map to TRBD2. The CDR3 runs to 13 residues. Germline CDR1 MNHEY, CDR2 SVGAGI. After removal of 6 bases from V and 5 bases from J, the junction contained 6 bases not matched to a gene. The CDR3 sequence is CASSSGGRNEQYF. The DNA for the CDR3 is TGTGCCAGCAGCAGCGGCGGGAGGAACGAGCAGTACTTC.

The chain employs TRBV4-1 and TRBJ2-2; possibly TRBD1 for D (6 bases). Trimming took 0 bases from V and 1 from J, leaving 9 bases between them. This CDR3 contains 16 residues. Germline V gene sequence: CDR1 MGHRA, CDR2 YSYEKL. In DNA form, the CDR3 reads TGCGCCAGCAGCCAAGACAGGGGAGTGAACACCGGGGAGCTGTTTTTT. Translation: CASSQDRGVNTGELFF.

This clonotype occurred many times. The V call is TRBV5-6, the J call TRBJ2-3; D gene ambiguous. V lost 2 bases and J lost 4, with 5 bases in between. The CDR3 length is 12 residues. Germline CDR1 reads SGHDT; CDR2 reads YYEEEE. Written as DNA, the CDR3 is TGTGCCAGCAGCTTTCAGGCAGATACGCAGTATTTT. Protein: CASSFQADTQYF.

This clonotype was observed a handful of times. In nucleotides, the CDR3 is TGTGCCAGCAGCGACGACCGCAAGAGCTCCTACAATGAGCAGTTCTTC. It translates to CASSDDRKSSYNEQFF. The gene calls are TRBV3-1 and TRBJ2-1; no reliable D call. V lost 5 bases and J 0 bases, leaving 14 bases between the germline ends. The CDR3 has 16 amino acids. CDR1 is LGHDT and CDR2 is YNNKEL in the germline V gene (reference sequence).